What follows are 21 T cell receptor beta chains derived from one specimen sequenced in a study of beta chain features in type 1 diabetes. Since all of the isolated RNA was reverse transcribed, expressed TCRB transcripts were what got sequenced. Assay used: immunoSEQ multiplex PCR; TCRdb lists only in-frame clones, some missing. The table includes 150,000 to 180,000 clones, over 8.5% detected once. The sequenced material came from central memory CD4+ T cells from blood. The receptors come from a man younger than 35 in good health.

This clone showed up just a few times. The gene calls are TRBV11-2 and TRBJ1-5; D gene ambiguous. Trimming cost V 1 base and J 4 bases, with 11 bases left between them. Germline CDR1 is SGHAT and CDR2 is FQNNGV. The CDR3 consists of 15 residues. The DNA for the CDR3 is TGTGCCAGCAGCTTAGGGGCAGTCAGGAATCAGCCCCAGCATTTT. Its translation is CASSLGAVRNQPQHF.

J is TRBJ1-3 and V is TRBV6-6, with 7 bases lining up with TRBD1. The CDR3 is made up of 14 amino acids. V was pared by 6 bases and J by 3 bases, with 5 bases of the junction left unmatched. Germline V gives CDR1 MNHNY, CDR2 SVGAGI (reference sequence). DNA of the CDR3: TGTGCCAGCAGATCACAGGGGAATGGAAACACCATATATTTT. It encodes CASRSQGNGNTIYF.

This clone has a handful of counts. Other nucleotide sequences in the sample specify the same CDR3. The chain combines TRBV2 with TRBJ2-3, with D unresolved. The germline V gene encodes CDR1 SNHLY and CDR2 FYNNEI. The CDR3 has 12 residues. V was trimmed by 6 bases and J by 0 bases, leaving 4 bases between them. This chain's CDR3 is CASSQSTDTQYF. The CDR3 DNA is TGTGCCAGCAGCCAGAGCACAGATACGCAGTATTTT.

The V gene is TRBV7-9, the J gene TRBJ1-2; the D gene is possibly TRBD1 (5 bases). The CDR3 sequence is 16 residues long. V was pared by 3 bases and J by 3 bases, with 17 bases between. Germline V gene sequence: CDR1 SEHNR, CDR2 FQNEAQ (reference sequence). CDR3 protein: CASSLEGRASHYGYTF. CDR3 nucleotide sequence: TGTGCCAGCAGCTTGGAGGGGAGGGCGTCGCACTATGGCTACACCTTC.

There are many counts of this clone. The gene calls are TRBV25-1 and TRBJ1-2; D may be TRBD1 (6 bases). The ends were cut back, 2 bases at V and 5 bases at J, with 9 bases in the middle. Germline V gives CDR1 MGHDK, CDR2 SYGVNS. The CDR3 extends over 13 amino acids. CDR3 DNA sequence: TGTGCCAGCAGTGAAGGGGGCGGATATGGCTACACCTTC. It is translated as CASSEGGGYGYTF.

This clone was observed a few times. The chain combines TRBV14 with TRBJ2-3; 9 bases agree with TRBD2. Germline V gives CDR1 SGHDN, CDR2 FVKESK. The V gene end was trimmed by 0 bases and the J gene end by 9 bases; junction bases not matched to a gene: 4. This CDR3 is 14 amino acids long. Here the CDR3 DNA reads TGTGCCAGCAGCCAAGATCGCGGGAGGGCCACGCAGTATTTT. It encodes CASSQDRGRATQYF.

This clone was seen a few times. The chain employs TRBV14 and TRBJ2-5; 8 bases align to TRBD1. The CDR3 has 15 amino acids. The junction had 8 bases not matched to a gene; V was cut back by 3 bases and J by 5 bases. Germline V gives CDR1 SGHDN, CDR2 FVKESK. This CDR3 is CASSQMGQAYETQYF. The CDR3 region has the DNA TGTGCCAGCAGCCAGATGGGACAGGCCTACGAGACCCAGTACTTC.

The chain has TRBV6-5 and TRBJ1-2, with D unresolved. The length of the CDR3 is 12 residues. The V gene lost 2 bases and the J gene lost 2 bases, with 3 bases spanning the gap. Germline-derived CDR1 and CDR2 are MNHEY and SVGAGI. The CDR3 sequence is CASSYRNYGYTF. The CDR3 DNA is TGTGCCAGCAGTTACAGAAACTATGGCTACACCTTC.

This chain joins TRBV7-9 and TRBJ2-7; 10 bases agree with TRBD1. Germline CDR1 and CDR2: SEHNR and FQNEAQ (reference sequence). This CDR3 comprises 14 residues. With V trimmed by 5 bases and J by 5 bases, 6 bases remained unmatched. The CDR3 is CASSRQGARDEQYF. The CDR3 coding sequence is TGTGCCAGCAGCAGACAGGGGGCGAGGGACGAGCAGTACTTC.

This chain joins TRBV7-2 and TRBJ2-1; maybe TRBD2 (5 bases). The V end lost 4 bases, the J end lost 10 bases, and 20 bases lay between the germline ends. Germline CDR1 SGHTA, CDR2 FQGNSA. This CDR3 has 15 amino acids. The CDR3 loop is CASSSRPYLGSEQFF. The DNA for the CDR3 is TGTGCCAGCAGCTCCCGACCCTATCTGGGGAGCGAGCAGTTCTTC.

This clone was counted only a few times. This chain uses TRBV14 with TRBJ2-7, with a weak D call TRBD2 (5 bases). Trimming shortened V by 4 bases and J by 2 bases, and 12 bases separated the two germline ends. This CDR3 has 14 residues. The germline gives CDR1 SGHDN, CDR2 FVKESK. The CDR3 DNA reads TGTGCCAGCAGCCCCCAAGCGGACGCCTACGAGCAGTACTTC. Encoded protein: CASSPQADAYEQYF.

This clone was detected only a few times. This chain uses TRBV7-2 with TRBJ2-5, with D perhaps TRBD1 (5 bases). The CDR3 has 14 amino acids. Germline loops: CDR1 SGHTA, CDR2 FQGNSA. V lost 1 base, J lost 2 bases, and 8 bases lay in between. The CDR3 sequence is CASSLGQTQETQYF. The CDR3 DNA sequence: TGTGCCAGCAGCTTAGGACAGACACAAGAGACCCAGTACTTC. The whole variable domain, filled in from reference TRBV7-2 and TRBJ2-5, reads GAGVSQSPSNKVTEKGKDVELRCDPISGHTALYWYRQSLGQGLEFLIYFQGNSAPDKSGLPSDRFSAERTGGSVSTLTIQRTQQEDSAVYLCASSLGQTQETQYFGPGTRLLVL.

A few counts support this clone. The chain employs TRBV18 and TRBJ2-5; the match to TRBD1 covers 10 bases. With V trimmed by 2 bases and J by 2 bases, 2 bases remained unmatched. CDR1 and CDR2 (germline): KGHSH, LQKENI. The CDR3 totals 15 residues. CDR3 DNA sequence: TGTGCCAGCTCACCAAGGACAGGGGGACAAGAGACCCAGTACTTC. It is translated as CASSPRTGGQETQYF.

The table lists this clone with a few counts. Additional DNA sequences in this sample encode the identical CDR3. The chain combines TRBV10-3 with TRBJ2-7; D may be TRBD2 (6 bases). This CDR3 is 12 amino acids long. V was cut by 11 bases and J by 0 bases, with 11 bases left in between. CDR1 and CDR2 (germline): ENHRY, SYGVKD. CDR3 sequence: CAAQGGSYEQYF. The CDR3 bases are TGTGCCGCCCAGGGAGGCTCCTACGAGCAGTACTTC.

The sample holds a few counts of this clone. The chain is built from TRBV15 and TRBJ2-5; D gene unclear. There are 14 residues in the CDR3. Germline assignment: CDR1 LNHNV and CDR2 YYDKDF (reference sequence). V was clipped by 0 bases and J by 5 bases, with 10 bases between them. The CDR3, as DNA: TGTGCCACCAGCAGAGATCTAGGTCGGGAGACCCAGTACTTC. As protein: CATSRDLGRETQYF.

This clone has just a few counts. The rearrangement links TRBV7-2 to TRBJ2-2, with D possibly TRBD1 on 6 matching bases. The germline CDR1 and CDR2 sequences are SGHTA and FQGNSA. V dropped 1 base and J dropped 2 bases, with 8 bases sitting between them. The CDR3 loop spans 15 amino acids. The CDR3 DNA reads TGTGCCAGCAGCTTAGGGACAGTAAACACCGGGGAGCTGTTTTTT. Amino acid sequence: CASSLGTVNTGELFF.

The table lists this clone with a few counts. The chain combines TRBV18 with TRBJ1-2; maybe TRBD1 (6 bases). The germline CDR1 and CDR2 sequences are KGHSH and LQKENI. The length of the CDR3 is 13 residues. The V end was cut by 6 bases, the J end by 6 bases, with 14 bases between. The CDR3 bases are TGTGCCAGCTCCAAAACAGGGAACGATGGCTACACCTTC. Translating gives CASSKTGNDGYTF.

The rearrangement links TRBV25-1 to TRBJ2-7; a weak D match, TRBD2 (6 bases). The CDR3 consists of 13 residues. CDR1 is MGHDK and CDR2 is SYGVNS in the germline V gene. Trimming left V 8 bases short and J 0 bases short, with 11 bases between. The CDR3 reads CASGHGSSYEQYF. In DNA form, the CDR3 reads TGTGCCAGCGGACACGGGAGCTCCTACGAGCAGTACTTC.

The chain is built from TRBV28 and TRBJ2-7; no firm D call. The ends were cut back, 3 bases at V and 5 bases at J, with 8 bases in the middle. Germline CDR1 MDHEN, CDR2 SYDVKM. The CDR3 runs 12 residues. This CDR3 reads CASSLAKDEQYF. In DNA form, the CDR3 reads TGTGCCAGCAGTTTGGCCAAGGACGAGCAGTACTTC. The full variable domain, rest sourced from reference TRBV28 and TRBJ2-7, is DVKVTQSSRYLVKRTGEKVFLECVQDMDHENMFWYRQDPGLGLRLIYFSYDVKMKEKGDIPEGYSVSREKKERFSLILESASTNQTSMYLCASSLAKDEQYFGPGTRLTVT.

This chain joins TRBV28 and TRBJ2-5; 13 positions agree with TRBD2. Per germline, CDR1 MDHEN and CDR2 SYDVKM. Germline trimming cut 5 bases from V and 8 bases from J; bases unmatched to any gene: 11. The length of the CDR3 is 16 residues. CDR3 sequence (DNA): TGTGCCAGCAGTCCCTTCGGGACTAGCGGGACGGAAACCCAGTACTTC. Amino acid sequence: CASSPFGTSGTETQYF.

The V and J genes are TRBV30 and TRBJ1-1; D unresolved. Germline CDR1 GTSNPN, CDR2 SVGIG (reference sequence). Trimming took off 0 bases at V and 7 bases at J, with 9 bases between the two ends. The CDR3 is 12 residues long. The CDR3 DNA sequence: TGTGCCTGGAGTGTAAGGGTGGGTGAAGCTTTCTTT. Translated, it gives CAWSVRVGEAFF.